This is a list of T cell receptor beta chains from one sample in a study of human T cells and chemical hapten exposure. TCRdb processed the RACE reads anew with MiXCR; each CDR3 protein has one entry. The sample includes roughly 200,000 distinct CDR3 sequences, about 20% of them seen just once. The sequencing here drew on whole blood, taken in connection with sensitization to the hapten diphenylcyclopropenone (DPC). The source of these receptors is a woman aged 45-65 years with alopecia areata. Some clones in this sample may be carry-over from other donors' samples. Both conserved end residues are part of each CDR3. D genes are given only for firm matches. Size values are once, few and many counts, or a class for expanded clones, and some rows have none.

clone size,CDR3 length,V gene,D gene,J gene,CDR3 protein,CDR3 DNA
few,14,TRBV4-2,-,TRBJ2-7,CASSPSYRENEQYF,TGTGCCAGCAGCCCGTCCTACAGGGAGAACGAGCAGTACTTC
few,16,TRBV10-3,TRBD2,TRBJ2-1,CAISETGASGTDEQFF,TGTGCCATCAGTGAGACAGGGGCTAGCGGGACCGATGAGCAGTTCTTC
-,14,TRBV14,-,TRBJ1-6,CASSHFHYNSPLHF,TGTGCCAGCAGCCACTTTCACTATAATTCACCCCTCCACTTT
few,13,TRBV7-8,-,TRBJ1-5,CASSNGYNQPQHF,TGTGCCAGCAGTAATGGCTACAATCAGCCCCAGCATTTT
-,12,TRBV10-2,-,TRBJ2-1,CASSGTFNEQFF,TGCGCCAGCAGTGGTACTTTCAATGAGCAGTTCTTC
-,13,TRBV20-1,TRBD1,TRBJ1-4,CSASTGEEEKLFF,TGCAGTGCGTCTACAGGGGAGGAAGAAAAACTGTTTTTT
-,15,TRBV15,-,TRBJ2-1,CATSRDISSYNEQFF,TGTGCCACCAGCAGAGATATCAGCTCCTACAATGAGCAGTTCTTC
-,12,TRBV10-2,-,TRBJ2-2,CASSRGAGELFF,TGCGCCAGCAGTCGAGGGGCCGGGGAGCTGTTTTTT
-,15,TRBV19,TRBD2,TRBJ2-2,CASTRTSRDTGELFF,TGTGCCAGTACCCGGACTAGTCGGGACACCGGGGAGCTGTTTTTT
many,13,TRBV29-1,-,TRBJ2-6,CSVEGAGANVLTF,TGCAGCGTTGAGGGAGCTGGGGCCAACGTCCTGACTTTC
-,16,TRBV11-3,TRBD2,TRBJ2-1,CASSLSGTSSYNEQFF,TGTGCCAGCAGCTTAAGCGGGACTAGCTCCTACAATGAGCAGTTCTTC
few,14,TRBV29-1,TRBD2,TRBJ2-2,CSVETSGSHGELFF,TGCAGCGTTGAAACTAGCGGGAGTCACGGGGAGCTGTTTTTT
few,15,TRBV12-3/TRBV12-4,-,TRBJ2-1,CASSLAEHSHNEQFF,TGTGCCAGCAGTTTAGCGGAACATTCCCACAATGAGCAGTTCTTC
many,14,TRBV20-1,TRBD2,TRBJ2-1,CSARVGGSPNEQFF,TGCAGTGCTAGAGTGGGCGGGAGCCCCAATGAGCAGTTCTTC
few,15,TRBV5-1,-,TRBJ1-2,CASSLGLMSWYGYTF,TGCGCCAGCAGCTTAGGTTTGATGTCGTGGTATGGCTACACCTTC
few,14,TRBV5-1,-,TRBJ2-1,CASTQGSSYNEQFF,TGCGCCAGCACTCAGGGAAGCTCCTACAATGAGCAGTTCTTC
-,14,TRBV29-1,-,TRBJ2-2,CSVERGAGTGELFF,TGCAGCGTTGAAAGAGGGGCGGGCACCGGGGAGCTGTTTTTT
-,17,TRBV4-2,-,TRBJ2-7,CASSQRLRGSGPYEQYF,TGTGCCAGCAGCCAACGATTGAGAGGCAGCGGGCCCTACGAGCAGTACTTC
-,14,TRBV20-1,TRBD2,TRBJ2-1,CSARAGLADNEQFF,TGCAGTGCTAGAGCCGGCCTAGCGGACAATGAGCAGTTCTTC
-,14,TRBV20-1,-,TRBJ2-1,CSASPVSSYNEQFF,TGCAGTGCCTCCCCGGTGAGCTCCTACAATGAGCAGTTCTTC
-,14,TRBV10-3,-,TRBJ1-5,CAISEGEGNQPQHF,TGTGCCATCAGTGAGGGAGAGGGCAATCAGCCCCAGCATTTT
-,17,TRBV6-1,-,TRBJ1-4,CASSVGSGRSTNEKLFF,TGTGCCAGCAGTGTTGGGTCAGGGAGGTCGACTAATGAAAAACTGTTTTTT
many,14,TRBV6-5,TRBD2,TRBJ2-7,CASSFSGSSYEQYF,TGTGCCAGCAGTTTTAGCGGGAGCTCCTACGAGCAGTACTTC
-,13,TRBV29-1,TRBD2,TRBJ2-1,CSVIGRAEYEQFF,TGCAGCGTTATCGGGAGGGCGGAGTATGAGCAGTTCTTC
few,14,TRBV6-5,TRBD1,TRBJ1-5,CASSSSHRGQPQHF,TGTGCCAGCAGTTCTAGCCACAGGGGGCAGCCCCAGCATTTT
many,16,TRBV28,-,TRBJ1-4,CASSLWPRTGREKLFF,TGTGCCAGCAGTTTATGGCCGCGAACTGGGAGGGAAAAACTGTTTTTT